Detailed here is one TCR beta chain. Trimming at V came to 5 bases and at J to 2 bases, leaving 6 bases not matched to a gene. The CDR3 is made up of 14 amino acids. CDR1 MGHRA and CDR2 YSYEKL come from the germline V gene. This sample was taken from a study of cytomegalovirus exposure and HLA in healthy donors. Clones were read by immunoSEQ multiplex PCR, and TCRdb kept only the in-frame ones, dropping some. The profile shows over 200,000 clones, roughly 84% of them singletons. This sequence originates from a woman aged 18-29 years in good health and CMV-seropositive. J is TRBJ2-7 and V is TRBV4-1; 7 bases fit TRBD1. The sample comprised PBMCs. This chain's CDR3 is CASSYRDRAYEQYF. CDR3 DNA: TGCGCCAGCAGCTACCGAGACAGGGCCTACGAGCAGTACTTC.